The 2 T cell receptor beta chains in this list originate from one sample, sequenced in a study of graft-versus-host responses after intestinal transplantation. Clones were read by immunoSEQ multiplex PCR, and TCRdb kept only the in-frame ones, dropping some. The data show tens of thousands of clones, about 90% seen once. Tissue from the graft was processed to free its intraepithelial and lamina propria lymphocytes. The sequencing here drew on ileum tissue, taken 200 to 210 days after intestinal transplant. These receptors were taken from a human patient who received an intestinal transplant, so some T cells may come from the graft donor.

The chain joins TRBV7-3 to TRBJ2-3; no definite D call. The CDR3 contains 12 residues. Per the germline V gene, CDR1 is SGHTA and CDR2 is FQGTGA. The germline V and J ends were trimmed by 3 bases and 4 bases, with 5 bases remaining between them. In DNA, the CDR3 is TGTGCCAGCAGCTTTGGGGCAGATACGCAGTATTTT. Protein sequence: CASSFGADTQYF. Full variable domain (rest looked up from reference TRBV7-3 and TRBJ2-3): GAGVSQTPSNKVTEKGKYVELRCDPISGHTALYWYRQSLGQGPEFLIYFQGTGAADDSGLPNDRFFAVRPEGSVSTLKIQRTERGDSAVYLCASSFGADTQYFGPGTRLTVL.

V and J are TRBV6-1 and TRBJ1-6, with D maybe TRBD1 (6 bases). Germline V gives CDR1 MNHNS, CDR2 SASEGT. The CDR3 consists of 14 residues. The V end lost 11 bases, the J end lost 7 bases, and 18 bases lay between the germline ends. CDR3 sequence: CAAGQDRSNSPLHF. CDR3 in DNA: TGTGCCGCGGGTCAGGACAGAAGCAATTCACCCCTCCACTTT.